This T cell receptor beta chain appears in the sequencing data of a study of blood T cell repertoires in COVID-19 (TCRdb year 2020). Turning to the overall study: Samples covering the acute and convalescent phases of COVID-19 were provided by collaborators in the United States, Italy and Spain. Where HLA class I and class II types were available, the types were taken from metadata supplied by the sample provider, not from assay-based typing. The samples were drawn from the first 160 participants of the ongoing ImmuneRACE study and from under 1,500 subjects provided by 6 global collaborators. Sample metadata almost always included a de-identified subject ID, COVID-19 status, age in years and sex. The dataset comprised deeply sampled blood TCRbeta repertoires from subjects exposed to, actively infected with, or recovered from COVID-19. The repertoires were released in a freely available public database intended as a resource for research on the immune response to SARS-CoV-2. The prospective study material was composed of cDNA or gDNA derived from T cells, B-cell-depleted T cells, or PBMCs.

Participants in the prospective study were aged roughly 18 to 100 years, lived in about two dozen United States geographic areas, and enrolled through a virtual design. In the prospective study, cohorts were assigned on the basis of participant-reported clinical history obtained from a screening survey and a study questionnaire. Each participant in the prospective study had whole blood, serum and a nasopharyngeal or oropharyngeal swab collected by mobile phlebotomists. Over a 2-month period, participants in the prospective study had the option of providing additional blood draws and questionnaires. Prospective study blood samples were shipped either frozen or at room temperature before DNA extraction. Inclusive of the bounding cysteine and phenylalanine, the CDR3 is 15 residues long. The DNA shown is the 45-base CDR3, in frame from base 1. CDR1 and CDR2 (LNHNV, YYDKDF) derive from the germline V gene (reference sequence). Ends trimmed: V by 1 base, J by 3 bases; bases unmatched to a gene: 3.

The paper as a whole reports these results and caveats: The amount of clinical and demographic metadata varied by source and participant and was provided uncurated.

The immunoSEQ Assay, a bias-controlled multiplex PCR, was used to amplify TCRbeta CDR3 regions from genomic DNA. In the paper's pipeline: The number of nucleated cells in each sample was estimated from the amplification of reference gene primers within the assay. Sequence reads were collapsed and filtered to measure the absolute abundance of every unique TCRbeta CDR3 rearrangement. For each sample, productive Simpson clonality was calculated as the square root of Simpson's diversity index over productive rearrangements. This is the immuneACCESS table as TCRdb keeps it, with only in-frame sequences that have V and J called. A part of the clones is gone; compared with another copy, unresolved V genes explain less than half, and the rest is unexplained. V and J calls and clone size come straight from that table; D and trimming were deduced from the DNA. This sample gives around 230,000 clones in total; 70% to 90% of them show up just once. 3.3% of the sample is held by the ten biggest clonotypes.

A remark on this clone: It lacks a known antigen. Base qualities are missing; no much larger clone stands one base away.

The chain joins TRBV15 to TRBJ1-2, with 9 central nucleotides matching TRBD1. This TCR was sampled from a woman between 35 and 50 years old with acute COVID-19. The sequencing input was PBMCs or T cells enriched from blood (not recorded which). The DNA sequence is as follows: TGTGCCACCAGCAGAGGGACAGGGGCGGACTATGGCTACACCTTC. The translation is CATSRGTGADYGYTF.